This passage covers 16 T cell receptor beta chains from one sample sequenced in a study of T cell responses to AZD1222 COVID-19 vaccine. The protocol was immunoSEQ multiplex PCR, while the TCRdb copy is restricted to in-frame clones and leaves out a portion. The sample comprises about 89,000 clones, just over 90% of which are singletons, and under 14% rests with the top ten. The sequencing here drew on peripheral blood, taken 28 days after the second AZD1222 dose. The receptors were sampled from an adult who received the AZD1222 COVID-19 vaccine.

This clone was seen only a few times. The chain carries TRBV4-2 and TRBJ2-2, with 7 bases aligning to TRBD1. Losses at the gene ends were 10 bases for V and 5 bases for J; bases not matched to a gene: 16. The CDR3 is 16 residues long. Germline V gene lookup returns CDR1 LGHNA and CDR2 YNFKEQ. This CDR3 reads CATSQTGTAMTGELFF. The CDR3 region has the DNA TGTGCCACCTCTCAAACCGGGACAGCGATGACCGGGGAGCTGTTTTTT.

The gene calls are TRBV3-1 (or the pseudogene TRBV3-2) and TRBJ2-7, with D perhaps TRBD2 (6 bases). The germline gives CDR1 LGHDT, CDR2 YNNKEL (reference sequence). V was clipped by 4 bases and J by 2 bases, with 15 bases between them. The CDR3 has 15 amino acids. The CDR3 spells CASSRVGGRTYEQYF. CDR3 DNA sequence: TGTGCCAGCAGCCGAGTGGGGGGACGAACCTACGAGCAGTACTTC.

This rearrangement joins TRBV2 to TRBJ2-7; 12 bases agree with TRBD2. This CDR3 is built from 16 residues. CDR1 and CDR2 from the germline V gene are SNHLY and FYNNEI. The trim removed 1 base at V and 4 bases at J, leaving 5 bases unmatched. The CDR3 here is CASSEGASGRVYEQYF. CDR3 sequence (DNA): TGTGCCAGCAGTGAAGGGGCTAGCGGGAGGGTGTACGAGCAGTACTTC.

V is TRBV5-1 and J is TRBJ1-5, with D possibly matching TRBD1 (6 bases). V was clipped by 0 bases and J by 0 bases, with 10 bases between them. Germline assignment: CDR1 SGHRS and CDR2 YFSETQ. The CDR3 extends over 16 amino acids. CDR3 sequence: CASSLGDTYSNQPQHF. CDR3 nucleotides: TGCGCCAGCAGCTTGGGGGACACCTATAGCAATCAGCCCCAGCATTTT.

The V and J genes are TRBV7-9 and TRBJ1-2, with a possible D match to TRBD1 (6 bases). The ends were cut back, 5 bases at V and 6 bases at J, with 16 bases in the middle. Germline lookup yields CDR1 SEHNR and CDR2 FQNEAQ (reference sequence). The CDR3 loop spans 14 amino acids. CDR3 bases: TGTGCCAGCAGCCAAAGGGGAGCAGGGGATGGCTACACCTTC. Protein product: CASSQRGAGDGYTF.

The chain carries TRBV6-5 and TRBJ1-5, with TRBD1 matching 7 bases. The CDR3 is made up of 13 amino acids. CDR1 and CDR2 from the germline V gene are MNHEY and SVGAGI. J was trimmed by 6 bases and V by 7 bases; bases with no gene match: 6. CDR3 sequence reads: CASIQGGGQPQHF. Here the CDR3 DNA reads TGTGCCAGCATCCAGGGGGGGGGTCAGCCCCAGCATTTT.

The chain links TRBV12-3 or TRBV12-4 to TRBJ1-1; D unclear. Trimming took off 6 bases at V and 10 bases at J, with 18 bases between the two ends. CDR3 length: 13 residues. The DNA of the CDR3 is TGTGCCAGCAGGCTTACAGTAGGTGAAAGAGCTTTCTTT. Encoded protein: CASRLTVGERAFF.

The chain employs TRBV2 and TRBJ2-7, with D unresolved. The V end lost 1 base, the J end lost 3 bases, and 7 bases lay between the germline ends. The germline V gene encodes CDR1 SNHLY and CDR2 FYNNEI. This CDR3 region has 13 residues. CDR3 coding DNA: TGTGCCAGCAGTGAAGGGGCAGACTACGAGCAGTACTTC. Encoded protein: CASSEGADYEQYF.

CDR3 sequence (DNA): TGTGCCATCAGTGAGTCGGGGACAGGGCAATCACCCCTCCACTTT. Translating gives CAISESGTGQSPLHF. This rearrangement joins TRBV10-3 to TRBJ1-6; 9 bases fit TRBD1. Germline V gene lookup returns CDR1 ENHRY and CDR2 SYGVKD. The CDR3 sequence is 15 residues long. The junction had 4 bases not matched to a gene; V was cut back by 0 bases and J by 10 bases.

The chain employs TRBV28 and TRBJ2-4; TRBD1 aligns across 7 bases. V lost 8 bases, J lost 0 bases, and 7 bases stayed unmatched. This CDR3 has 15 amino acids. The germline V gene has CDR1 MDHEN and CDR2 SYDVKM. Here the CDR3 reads CASGPGGRAKNIQYF. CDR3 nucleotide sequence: TGTGCCAGCGGGCCAGGGGGACGAGCCAAAAACATTCAGTACTTC.

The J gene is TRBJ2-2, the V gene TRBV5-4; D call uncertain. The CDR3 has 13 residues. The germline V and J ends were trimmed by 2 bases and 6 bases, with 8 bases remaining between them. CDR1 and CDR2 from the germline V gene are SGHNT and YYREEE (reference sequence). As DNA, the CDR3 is TGTGCCAGCAGCTTTACAGAGGCCGGGGAGCTGTTTTTT. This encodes CASSFTEAGELFF.

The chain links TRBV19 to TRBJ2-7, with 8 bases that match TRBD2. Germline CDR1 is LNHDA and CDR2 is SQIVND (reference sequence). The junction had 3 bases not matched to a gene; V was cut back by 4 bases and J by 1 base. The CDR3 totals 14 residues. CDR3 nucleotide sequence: TGTGCCAGTAGTAAACTAGCGGATTCCTACGAGCAGTACTTC. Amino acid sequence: CASSKLADSYEQYF.

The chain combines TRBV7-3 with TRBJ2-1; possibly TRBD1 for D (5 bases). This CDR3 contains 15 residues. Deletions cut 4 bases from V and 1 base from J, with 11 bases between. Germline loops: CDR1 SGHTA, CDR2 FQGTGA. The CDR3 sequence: CASSSTTESYNEQFF. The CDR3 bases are TGTGCCAGCAGCTCCACGACAGAATCCTACAATGAGCAGTTCTTC.

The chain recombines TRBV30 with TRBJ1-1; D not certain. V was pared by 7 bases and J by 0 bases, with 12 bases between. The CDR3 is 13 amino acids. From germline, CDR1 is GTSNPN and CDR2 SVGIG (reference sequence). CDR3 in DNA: TGTGCCTACACAAAGGGCTTGAACACTGAAGCTTTCTTT. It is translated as CAYTKGLNTEAFF.

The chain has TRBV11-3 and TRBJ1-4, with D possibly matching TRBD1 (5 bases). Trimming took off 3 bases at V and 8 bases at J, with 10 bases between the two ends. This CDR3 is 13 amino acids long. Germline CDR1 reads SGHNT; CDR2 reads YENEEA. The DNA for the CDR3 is TGTGCCAGCAGCTTCGGACGGGGCGAAAAACTGTTTTTT. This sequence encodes CASSFGRGEKLFF.

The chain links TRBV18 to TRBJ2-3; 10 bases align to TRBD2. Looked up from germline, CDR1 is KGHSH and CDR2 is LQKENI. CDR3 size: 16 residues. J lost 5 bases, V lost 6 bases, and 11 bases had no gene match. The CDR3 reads CASSPPAGGRGDTQYF. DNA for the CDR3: TGTGCCAGCTCCCCCCCAGCGGGGGGGCGGGGAGATACGCAGTATTTT.